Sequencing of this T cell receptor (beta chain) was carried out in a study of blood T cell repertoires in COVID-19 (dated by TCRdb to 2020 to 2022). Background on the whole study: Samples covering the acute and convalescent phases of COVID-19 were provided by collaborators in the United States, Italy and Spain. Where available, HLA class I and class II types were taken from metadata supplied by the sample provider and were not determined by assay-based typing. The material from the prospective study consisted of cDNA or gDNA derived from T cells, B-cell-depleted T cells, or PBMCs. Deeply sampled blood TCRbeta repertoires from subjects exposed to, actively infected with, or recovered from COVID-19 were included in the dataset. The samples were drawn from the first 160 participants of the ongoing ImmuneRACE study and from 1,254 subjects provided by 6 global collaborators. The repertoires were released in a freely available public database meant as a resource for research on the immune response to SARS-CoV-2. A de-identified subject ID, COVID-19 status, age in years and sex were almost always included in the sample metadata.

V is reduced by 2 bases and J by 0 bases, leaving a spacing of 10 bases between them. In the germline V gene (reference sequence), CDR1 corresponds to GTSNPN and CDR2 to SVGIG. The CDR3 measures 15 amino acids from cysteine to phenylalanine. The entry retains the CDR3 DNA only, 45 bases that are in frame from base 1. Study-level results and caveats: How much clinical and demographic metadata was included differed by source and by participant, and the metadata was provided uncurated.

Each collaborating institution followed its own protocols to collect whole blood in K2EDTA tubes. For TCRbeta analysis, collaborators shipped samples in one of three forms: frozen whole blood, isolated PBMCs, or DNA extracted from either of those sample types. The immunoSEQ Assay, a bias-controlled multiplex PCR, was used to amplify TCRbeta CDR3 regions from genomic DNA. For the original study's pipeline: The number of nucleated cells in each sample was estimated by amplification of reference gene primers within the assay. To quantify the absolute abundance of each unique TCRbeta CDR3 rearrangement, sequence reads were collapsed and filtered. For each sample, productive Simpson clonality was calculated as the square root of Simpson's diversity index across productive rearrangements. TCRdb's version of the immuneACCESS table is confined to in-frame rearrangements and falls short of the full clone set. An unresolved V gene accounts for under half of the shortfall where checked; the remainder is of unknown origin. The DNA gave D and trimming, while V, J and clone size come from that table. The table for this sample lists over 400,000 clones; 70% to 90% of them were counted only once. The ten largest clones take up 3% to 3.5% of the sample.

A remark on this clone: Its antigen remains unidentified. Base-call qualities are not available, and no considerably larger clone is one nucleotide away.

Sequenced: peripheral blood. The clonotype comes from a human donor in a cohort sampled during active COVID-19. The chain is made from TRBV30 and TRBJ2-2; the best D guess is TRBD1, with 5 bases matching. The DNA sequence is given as TGTGCCTGGAGTAAGGGGCCCTCGAACACCGGGGAGCTGTTTTTT. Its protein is CAWSKGPSNTGELFF.